This is a list of T cell receptor beta chains from one sample in a study of blood T cell repertoires in COVID-19. Profiling relied on immunoSEQ multiplex PCR, and the TCRdb table lists in-frame clones only, not all of them. The profile shows 70,000 to 90,000 clones, more than 75% of them singletons. The sequenced material came from peripheral blood. The origin of the receptors is a woman of 80 years or more with acute or convalescent COVID-19. CDR3s include the opening cysteine and the closing phenylalanine or tryptophan. The D gene is left open where the match is weak.

-,TRBV5-1,TRBJ1-1,CASSLETLGTEAFF
-,TRBV21-1,TRBJ1-3,CASSKPQNAGCSGNTIYF
-,TRBV5-4,TRBJ1-2,CASSLVGQLYGYTF
TRBD2,TRBV27,TRBJ2-7,CASSSSGRDPYEQYF
-,TRBV3-1/TRBV3-2,TRBJ2-5,CASSRGGRETQYF
-,TRBV24-1,TRBJ2-3,CATSDPTGGAEDTQYF
TRBD2,TRBV3-1/TRBV3-2,TRBJ2-1,CASSPDNTKAGEFF
TRBD2,TRBV6-6,TRBJ2-1,CASSQIQRTSGGALSSYNEQFF
TRBD1,TRBV6-5,TRBJ2-2,CASSRTGRGTGELFF
TRBD2,TRBV5-1,TRBJ2-1,CASSSGTRTEDEQFF
TRBD1,TRBV6-5,TRBJ1-6,CASRTGVNSPLHF
-,TRBV19,TRBJ1-2,CASSIQARFYGYTF
-,TRBV10-2,TRBJ2-3,CASRGGGADTQYF
-,TRBV10-2,TRBJ1-1,CASSESGNREATFF
TRBD1,TRBV7-6,TRBJ1-1,CASSRDRGMGGTEAFF
TRBD1,TRBV29-1,TRBJ2-5,CSVNRGQETQYF
TRBD1,TRBV28,TRBJ1-1,CASGQGGENTEAFF
TRBD1,TRBV9,TRBJ1-1,CASSVGTGAPNTEAFF
-,TRBV28,TRBJ2-7,CASSLGRVVF
TRBD1,TRBV7-8,TRBJ2-1,CASSLGADRGEQFF
TRBD2,TRBV3-1/TRBV3-2,TRBJ2-1,CASRGWEGTYNEQFF
TRBD1,TRBV5-1,TRBJ2-2,CASSLEGQGTGELFF
TRBD2,TRBV5-6,TRBJ2-7,CASTKPGTSNEQYF
-,TRBV28,TRBJ1-2,CASSRGWVFTF
TRBD1,TRBV3-1/TRBV3-2,TRBJ1-6,CASSQGGQGNSPLHF
TRBD1,TRBV28,TRBJ1-5,CASSYSGTGGSQPQHF
TRBD2,TRBV27,TRBJ2-5,CASSFSGSGGETQYF
TRBD2,TRBV3-1/TRBV3-2,TRBJ2-1,CASSHRTSGTFF
TRBD2,TRBV7-9,TRBJ2-3,CASSSGGGTDTQYF